These T cell receptor beta chains were read from a single sample in a study of CD8 T cells in ankylosing spondylitis. MiXCR, applied by TCRdb to the 5' RACE reads, yields one record per CDR3 protein. The sample carries some 250,000 distinct CDR3 sequences, about 10% recorded once. Specimen: blood, either unsorted or a sorted T cell fraction (not recorded which). The receptors were sampled from a male donor with ankylosing spondylitis or in good health (not recorded which). CDR3s include the opening cysteine and the closing phenylalanine or tryptophan. D genes are given only for firm matches. Expanded clones get a size class; other rows say once, few or many, or leave the size out.

length,D,J,size,V,DNA,CDR3
15,TRBD1,TRBJ2-2,many,TRBV6-4,TGTGCCAGCAGCCTCGGACAGGGGTCCACCGGGGAGCTGTTTTTT,CASSLGQGSTGELFF
14,TRBD2,TRBJ2-1,many,TRBV6-1,TGTGCCAGCAGTGGGACTAGCGAATACAATGAGCAGTTCTTC,CASSGTSEYNEQFF
16,TRBD1,TRBJ1-5,many,TRBV5-1,TGCGCCAGCAGCTTGGAGGGGACAGGCAGCAATCAGCCCCAGCATTTT,CASSLEGTGSNQPQHF
14,.,TRBJ2-7,.,TRBV5-4,TGTGCCAGCAGCCGAGACATGGGGCCCCACGAGCAGTACTTC,CASSRDMGPHEQYF
16,.,TRBJ2-4,few,TRBV14,TGTGCCAGCAGCCAAGGGCTAACCATAGCCAAAAACATTCAGTACTTC,CASSQGLTIAKNIQYF
13,.,TRBJ2-2,many,TRBV9,TGTGCCAGCAGCGTGGGGGGCATCGGGGAGCTGTTTTTT,CASSVGGIGELFF
13,.,TRBJ2-2,few,TRBV2,TGTGCCAGCACCAGACTCCCCACCGGGGAGCTGTTTTTT,CASTRLPTGELFF
15,TRBD1,TRBJ2-5,many,TRBV29-1,TGCAGCGACGCGGTGGACAGGGAACGAAAAGAGACCCAGTACTTC,CSDAVDRERKETQYF
12,.,TRBJ2-6,many,TRBV5-6,TGTGGTTCTCTCTCTGGGGCCAACGTCCTGACTTTC,CGSLSGANVLTF
17,.,TRBJ2-1,.,TRBV20-1,TGCAGTGCCCTCTCTGCAAAACAGGCGAGCTCCTACAATGAGCAGTTCTTC,CSALSAKQASSYNEQFF
17,.,TRBJ1-3,many,TRBV6-1,TGTGCCAGCAGCTCCTTTGGGGGCCCGAGCTCTGGAAACACCATATATTTT,CASSSFGGPSSGNTIYF
14,.,TRBJ1-6,many,TRBV4-1,TGCGCCAGCAGCCAAGTTATAGCTAATTCACCCCTCCACTTT,CASSQVIANSPLHF
16,TRBD2,TRBJ2-5,.,TRBV5-1,TGCGCCAGCAGCTTGGCGGGCGGGAGGAGGGGAGAGACCCAGTACTTC,CASSLAGGRRGETQYF
15,.,TRBJ2-3,few,TRBV18,TGTGCCAGCTCACCATTGCGGGGGCCCGCAGATACGCAGTATTTT,CASSPLRGPADTQYF
15,.,TRBJ1-5,few,TRBV5-1,TGCGCCAGCAGCTGGGGGCCTATATCGGGTCAGCCCCAGCATTTT,CASSWGPISGQPQHF
15,TRBD1,TRBJ1-2,many,TRBV12-3/TRBV12-4,TGTGCCAGCAGTCCTGTTGGGACAGGGGGCGATGGCTACACCTTC,CASSPVGTGGDGYTF
14,.,TRBJ2-4,.,TRBV15,TGTGCCACCAGCAGTCTCGACGGCAAAAACATTCAGTACTTC,CATSSLDGKNIQYF
14,.,TRBJ1-1,many,TRBV20-1,TGCAGTGCTACCCCCGGAGGGCTCAATGCTGAAGCTTTCTTT,CSATPGGLNAEAFF
13,TRBD1,TRBJ2-5,few,TRBV29-1,TGCAGCTCACGGACAGGGTTTTCAGAGACCCAGTACTTC,CSSRTGFSETQYF
14,.,TRBJ1-1,many,TRBV5-1,TGCGCCAGCAGCCCCGATACAGGGTTCACTGAAGCTTTCTTT,CASSPDTGFTEAFF